One sample yielded the 21 T cell receptor beta chains listed below, sequenced in a study of regulatory T cells in long-lasting Graves disease. Construction of the TCR beta libraries employed iRepertoire HTBI primers in conjunction with Arm-PCR of CDR3 regions. A single record per CDR3 protein comes from TCRdb applying MiXCR to the multiplex PCR reads. The sample comprises over 400,000 distinct CDR3 sequences, around 15% of which are singletons, and around a sixth rests with the top ten. Time point meaning: newly diagnosed GD, antithyroid drugs for less than 3 months. PBMC-extracted RNA yielded the TCR library. A further study also used this sample, focusing on T cells in Graves' hyperthyroidism and ophthalmopathy.

The source was peripheral blood mononuclear cells (PBMCs), collected at new diagnosis, from a patient treated with antithyroid drugs. Source of these receptors: a woman between 50 and 59 years old with Graves disease.

This clonotype has ten or more counts. The CDR3 nucleotides are TGTGCCAGCAGAGACTCCCGGGGTTCACCCCTCCACTTT. Translation: CASRDSRGSPLHF. The chain links TRBV2 to TRBJ1-6, with unresolved D. The CDR3 length is 13 residues. Trimming pared 6 bases from V and 9 bases from J, leaving 12 bases between. Germline assignment: CDR1 SNHLY and CDR2 FYNNEI.

J is TRBJ2-1 and V is TRBV12-3 or TRBV12-4; 7 bases line up with TRBD1. The CDR3 is made up of 12 amino acids. The trim removed 4 bases at V and 9 bases at J, leaving 3 bases unmatched. The CDR3 coding sequence is TGTGCCAGCAGTTATCCAGGGGGTGAGCAGTTCTTC. It is translated as CASSYPGGEQFF.

This clonotype was picked up many times. The chain uses TRBV27 and TRBJ2-1; 10 bases map to TRBD2. Germline lookup yields CDR1 MNHEY and CDR2 SMNVEV (reference sequence). The CDR3 consists of 18 residues. The V gene end was trimmed by 0 bases and the J gene end by 6 bases; junction bases not matched to a gene: 11. CDR3: CASSLSSGRPAHLNEQFF. CDR3 nucleotides: TGTGCCAGCAGTTTATCTAGCGGGAGGCCCGCACACCTCAATGAGCAGTTCTTC.

The V gene is TRBV9, the J gene TRBJ1-2; D is unresolved. This CDR3 is 16 amino acids long. Trimming cost V 4 bases and J 0 bases, with 16 bases left between them. CDR1 and CDR2 (germline): SGDLS, YYNGEE. This chain's CDR3 is CASSSPPGGANYGYTF. The DNA for the CDR3 is TGTGCCAGCAGCTCTCCCCCGGGCGGGGCTAACTATGGCTACACCTTC. Full variable domain (remainder filled in from reference TRBV9 and TRBJ1-2): DSGVTQTPKHLITATGQRVTLRCSPRSGDLSVYWYQQSLDQGLQFLIQYYNGEERAKGNILERFSAQQFPDLHSELNLSSLELGDSALYFCASSSPPGGANYGYTFGSGTRLTVV.

This clonotype was observed at least ten times. CDR3 nucleotides: TGTGCCAGCCTACTGGACAGGGCACAAGAGACCCAGTACTTC. As protein: CASLLDRAQETQYF. V is TRBV2 and J is TRBJ2-5, with 8 bases that match TRBD1. CDR3 size: 14 residues. Losses at the gene ends were 8 bases for V and 2 bases for J; bases not matched to a gene: 7. Looked up from germline, CDR1 is SNHLY and CDR2 is FYNNEI.

This clonotype was counted a few times. A much larger clone differs from this one at a single base, so this may be a read error. The rearrangement joins TRBV9 to TRBJ2-3; 8 bases fit TRBD2. In germline, CDR1 is SGDLS, CDR2 YYNGEE. The CDR3 loop spans 15 amino acids. V dropped 0 bases and J dropped 1; count of bases not matched to a gene: 1. CDR3 amino acids: CASSVVAGRTDTQYF. The CDR3 bases are TGTGCCAGCAGCGTAGTAGCGGGACGCACAGATACGCAGTATTTT.

This clonotype came up a few times. The chain combines TRBV19 with TRBJ2-1, with 9 bases aligning to TRBD2. The V and J ends lost 4 bases and 0 bases, in that order; junction bases with no gene match: 4. The CDR3 is made up of 16 amino acids. Germline assignment: CDR1 LNHDA and CDR2 SQIVND (reference sequence). DNA for the CDR3: TGTGCCAGTAGTAGGACACTAGCGGGCTCCTACAATGAGCAGTTCTTC. Its protein product is CASSRTLAGSYNEQFF.

Of note for this clonotype: With a much larger clone just one base away, this may be a read error. The chain uses TRBV18 and TRBJ1-1, with D possibly matching TRBD1 (6 bases). Looked up from germline, CDR1 is KGHSH and CDR2 is LQKENI. V was trimmed by 0 bases and J by 7 bases, leaving 12 bases between them. The CDR3 is 14 amino acids. The CDR3 DNA sequence: TGTGCCAGCTCACCACCGAATGGGGACATTGAAGCTTTCTTT. Protein product: CASSPPNGDIEAFF.

This clonotype appeared a single time. The final CDR3 position lacks the conserved phenylalanine or tryptophan, pointing to a likely read error. The V gene is TRBV5-4, the J gene TRBJ2-1; no definite D call. V was trimmed by 0 bases and J by 7 bases, leaving 17 bases between them. The CDR3 loop spans 16 amino acids. CDR1 and CDR2 (germline): SGHNT, YYREEE (reference sequence). The CDR3 region is CASSLAALVGPNEQFY. CDR3 nucleotide sequence: TGTGCCAGCAGCTTGGCCGCGTTAGTCGGTCCGAATGAGCAGTTCTAC.

This chain connects TRBV25-1 to TRBJ1-6, with a possible D match to TRBD1 (6 bases). Deletions cut 6 bases from V and 4 bases from J, with 16 bases between. This CDR3 region has 16 residues. CDR1 and CDR2 from the germline V gene are MGHDK and SYGVNS. The CDR3 bases are TGTGCCAGCAGGGGGGCGACAGCGCGGTATAATTCACCCCTCCACTTT. Translated, it gives CASRGATARYNSPLHF.

The rearrangement joins TRBV12-3 or TRBV12-4 to TRBJ2-2, with 9 bases matching TRBD2. J was trimmed by 6 bases and V by 6 bases; bases with no gene match: 5. The CDR3 has 14 amino acids. The CDR3, as DNA: TGTGCCAGCAGCCGCAAGCGGGAGGCCGGGGAGCTGTTTTTT. Its translation is CASSRKREAGELFF.

There are many counts of this clonotype. The chain joins TRBV7-3 to TRBJ2-3; D remains ambiguous. Germline-derived CDR1 and CDR2 are SGHTA and FQGTGA. This CDR3 has 14 residues. Trimming shortened V by 5 bases and J by 6 bases, and 15 bases separated the two germline ends. CDR3 sequence: CASSPERWPDTQYF. In nucleotides, the CDR3 is TGTGCCAGCAGCCCTGAACGTTGGCCTGATACGCAGTATTTT.

The gene calls are TRBV4-1 and TRBJ1-5, with no clear D. Per germline, CDR1 MGHRA and CDR2 YSYEKL. The V gene lost 1 base and the J gene lost 4 bases, with 11 bases spanning the gap. This CDR3 contains 15 residues. The CDR3: CASSQGRVGNQPQHF. DNA for the CDR3: TGCGCCAGCAGCCAAGGAAGGGTTGGGAATCAGCCCCAGCATTTT.

The chain employs TRBV2 and TRBJ1-2; D is uncertain. Per the germline V gene, CDR1 is SNHLY and CDR2 is FYNNEI. The V end lost 4 bases, the J end lost 7 bases, and 4 bases lay between the germline ends. This CDR3 contains 10 residues. DNA of the CDR3: TGTGCCAGCAGTGTGGTTGGCTACACCTTC. Amino acid sequence: CASSVVGYTF.

The chain is built from TRBV7-2 and TRBJ2-1; 7 bases are a match to TRBD2. CDR1 SGHTA and CDR2 FQGNSA come from the germline V gene. J was trimmed by 9 bases and V by 6 bases; bases with no gene match: 11. This CDR3 has 14 residues. CDR3 sequence (DNA): TGTGCCAGCAGAGTAGCGGGCCCGCAATCTGAGCAGTTCTTC. Protein: CASRVAGPQSEQFF. Based on the CDR3 plus reference TRBV7-2 and TRBJ2-1, the full variable domain is GAGVSQSPSNKVTEKGKDVELRCDPISGHTALYWYRQSLGQGLEFLIYFQGNSAPDKSGLPSDRFSAERTGGSVSTLTIQRTQQEDSAVYLCASRVAGPQSEQFFGPGTRLTVL.

This clonotype was counted only a few times. This sequence joins TRBV19 and TRBJ1-1; D remains unclear. This CDR3 comprises 13 residues. Germline V CDR1 and CDR2: LNHDA, SQIVND (reference sequence). Trimming pared 3 bases from V and 4 bases from J, leaving 9 bases between. CDR3 sequence (DNA): TGTGCCAGTAGTATCCGCCGGGCCACTGAAGCTTTCTTT. The encoded protein is CASSIRRATEAFF.

The CDR3 region is CASGPYPTTTAGGPDTQYF. In nucleotides, the CDR3 is TGTGCCAGCGGTCCGTACCCCACAACCACTGCGGGAGGGCCGGATACGCAGTATTTT. This chain links TRBV27 with TRBJ2-3; 9 bases are shared with TRBD2. CDR1 is MNHEY and CDR2 is SMNVEV in the germline V gene (reference sequence). Trimming cost V 8 bases and J 6 bases; bases outside gene matches: 24. This CDR3 has 19 amino acids.

A few counts support this clonotype. The rearrangement links TRBV29-1 to TRBJ1-2; D might be TRBD1 (6 bases). Germline lookup yields CDR1 SQVTM and CDR2 ANQGSEA. Trimming left V 5 bases short and J 4 bases short, with 17 bases between. This CDR3 comprises 14 residues. In DNA, the CDR3 is TGCAGCGTTTTACTTCTCCACAGGGTCTATGGCTACACCTTC. Translating gives CSVLLLHRVYGYTF.

This rearrangement joins TRBV12-3 or TRBV12-4 to TRBJ2-5, with D maybe TRBD2 (5 bases). V was clipped by 5 bases and J by 2 bases, with 12 bases between them. This CDR3 has 14 residues. CDR3 sequence: CASSRGEVQETQYF. The CDR3 nucleotides are TGTGCCAGCAGTCGGGGAGAGGTACAAGAGACCCAGTACTTC.

This clonotype has a count of ten or more. V gene TRBV28 combines with J gene TRBJ2-3, with D unclear. Germline V gene data show CDR1 as MDHEN and CDR2 as SYDVKM. The V and J ends lost 8 bases and 2 bases respectively, with 8 bases between them. This CDR3 has 12 residues. The CDR3 region is CASRQATDTQYF. As DNA, the CDR3 is TGTGCCAGCCGACAAGCCACAGATACGCAGTATTTT.

The chain uses TRBV25-1 and TRBJ2-2; D tentatively fits TRBD1 or TRBD2 (5 bases each). Trimming cost V 7 bases and J 3 bases, with 21 bases left between them. CDR1 MGHDK and CDR2 SYGVNS come from the germline V gene. CDR3 length: 17 amino acids. DNA for the CDR3: TGTGCCAGCAAACCACTAGAGGGAAGAGGGGACACCGGGGAGCTGTTTTTT. Translation gives CASKPLEGRGDTGELFF.